These T cell receptor beta chains were read from a single sample in a study of T cells after yellow fever vaccination. TCRdb independently ran MiXCR on the 5' RACE reads; one entry per CDR3 protein. This table holds hundreds of thousands of distinct CDR3 sequences, approximately 16% found once. The sequences come from PBMCs, collected less than 6 days after the first yellow fever vaccination. The receptors come from a man aged 18 to 29 who received the YFV17D yellow fever vaccine. CDR3s include the opening cysteine and the closing phenylalanine or tryptophan. Each record gives: V gene, D gene, J gene, clone size, CDR3 protein, CDR3 DNA. A D gene is named only where the DNA matches it firmly. Expanded clones are given a class, and other clones once, few, many or no size at all.

V: TRBV6-1; D: TRBD2; J: TRBJ2-5; size: -; CDR3: CASRRQRGLGETQYF; DNA: TGTGCCAGCAGAAGACAGCGGGGCCTGGGGGAGACCCAGTACTTC
V: TRBV4-2; D: -; J: TRBJ2-7; size: -; CDR3: CASCQGGDYEQYF; DNA: TGTGCCAGCTGCCAGGGGGGAGATTACGAGCAGTACTTC
V: TRBV5-1; D: -; J: TRBJ2-2; size: few; CDR3: CASSRTRGNTGELFF; DNA: TGCGCCAGCAGCCGGACCAGGGGAAACACCGGGGAGCTGTTTTTT
V: TRBV12-3/TRBV12-4; D: TRBD1; J: TRBJ2-3; size: -; CDR3: CASSFDPGQGTDTQYF; DNA: TGTGCCAGCAGTTTCGACCCGGGACAGGGCACAGATACGCAGTATTTT
V: TRBV10-2; D: -; J: TRBJ2-6; size: few; CDR3: CASSDLGRASGANVLTF; DNA: TGCGCCAGCAGTGATCTGGGCAGGGCCTCTGGGGCCAACGTCCTGACTTTC
V: TRBV4-1; D: TRBD2; J: TRBJ2-1; size: few; CDR3: CASSQVPGGPTYNEQFF; DNA: TGCGCCAGCAGCCAAGTACCGGGGGGGCCTACCTACAATGAGCAGTTCTTC
V: TRBV12-3/TRBV12-4; D: -; J: TRBJ1-2; size: -; CDR3: CASSPQSGHDGYTF; DNA: TGTGCCAGCAGTCCCCAATCGGGGCACGATGGCTACACCTTC
V: TRBV5-1; D: TRBD1; J: TRBJ2-3; size: -; CDR3: CASSPNPTGSTDTQYF; DNA: TGCGCCAGCAGTCCCAACCCGACAGGGAGCACAGATACGCAGTATTTT
V: TRBV12-3/TRBV12-4; D: -; J: TRBJ1-1; size: few; CDR3: CASQGMGPNTEAFF; DNA: TGTGCCAGCCAGGGCATGGGTCCGAACACTGAAGCTTTCTTT
V: TRBV5-1; D: -; J: TRBJ2-6; size: -; CDR3: CASTRRVSVAGANVLTF; DNA: TGCGCCAGCACTAGGAGGGTATCAGTTGCTGGGGCCAACGTCCTGACTTTC
V: TRBV3-1; D: TRBD1; J: TRBJ1-2; size: -; CDR3: CASSQSNRGTSGYTF; DNA: TGTGCCAGCAGCCAAAGTAACAGGGGGACGAGTGGCTACACCTTC
V: TRBV7-6; D: TRBD2; J: TRBJ2-3; size: few; CDR3: CASSLSGGNSFDTQYF; DNA: TGTGCCAGCAGCTTAAGCGGGGGTAATAGCTTTGATACGCAGTATTTT
V: TRBV6-2/TRBV6-3; D: -; J: TRBJ1-1; size: few; CDR3: CASSYPLDRNTEAFF; DNA: TGTGCCAGCAGTTACCCTCTAGATCGGAACACTGAAGCTTTCTTT
V: TRBV3-1; D: -; J: TRBJ2-3; size: few; CDR3: CASSQIDGTDTQYF; DNA: TGTGCCAGCAGCCAGATTGACGGCACAGATACGCAGTATTTT
V: TRBV7-9; D: TRBD1; J: TRBJ1-1; size: -; CDR3: CASSTTGDTEAFF; DNA: TGTGCCAGCAGTACTACAGGGGACACTGAAGCTTTCTTT
V: TRBV4-1; D: TRBD1; J: TRBJ2-5; size: -; CDR3: CASSPDRALETQYF; DNA: TGCGCCAGCAGTCCAGACAGGGCGCTAGAGACCCAGTACTTC
V: TRBV5-1; D: -; J: TRBJ1-2; size: few; CDR3: CASSLERGSDGYTF; DNA: TGCGCCAGCAGCTTGGAGCGGGGATCGGATGGCTACACCTTC
V: TRBV4-3; D: -; J: TRBJ1-6; size: many; CDR3: CASSQDTASGGSFNSPLHF; DNA: TGCGCCAGCAGCCAAGATACCGCCTCCGGTGGGTCCTTTAATTCACCCCTCCACTTT
V: TRBV18; D: -; J: TRBJ2-6; size: few; CDR3: CASSPQALGANVLTF; DNA: TGTGCCAGCTCACCACAGGCTCTGGGGGCCAACGTCCTGACTTTC
V: TRBV20-1; D: TRBD1; J: TRBJ1-5; size: few; CDR3: CSARDQGQGSVFGQPQHF; DNA: TGCAGTGCTAGAGATCAGGGACAGGGGAGCGTATTTGGGCAGCCCCAGCATTTT
V: TRBV11-2; D: -; J: TRBJ2-4; size: many; CDR3: CASSFGQLAKNIQYF; DNA: TGTGCCAGCAGCTTTGGGCAGCTAGCCAAAAACATTCAGTACTTC
V: TRBV10-3; D: TRBD2; J: TRBJ2-3; size: few; CDR3: CAISGLAGTDTQYF; DNA: TGTGCCATCAGCGGTCTAGCGGGCACAGATACGCAGTATTTT
V: TRBV18; D: TRBD2; J: TRBJ2-3; size: few; CDR3: CASSPPAAGPSTDTQYF; DNA: TGTGCCAGCTCACCACCGGCAGCGGGGCCCAGCACAGATACGCAGTATTTT